The entry below gives a single T cell receptor beta chain sequence along with its context. Its specificity is unknown. Donors underwent one heparinised blood draw, 90 to 150 mL on average. As every portion of the isolated RNA was reverse transcribed, the sequencing read expressed TCRB transcripts. The protocol was immunoSEQ multiplex PCR, while the TCRdb copy is restricted to in-frame clones and leaves out a portion. In the table there are hundreds of thousands of clones, around 12% of which are singletons. The data derive from a study of beta chain features in type 1 diabetes. Points from the study as a whole: HLA effects on TCRB rearrangement stayed unresolved here. Moderately but significantly shorter TCRB CDR3s were found in Type 1 diabetes patients in all four CD4+ subsets. Comparison showed that naive, central memory and Treg TCRB repertoires appeared more similar among patients than among healthy donors.

The receptor was derived from a woman aged 18 to 35 with type 1 diabetes. The source material was naive CD4+ T cells from blood.

For the CDR3, the DNA is TGCGCCAGCAGCGGGGGACAGCAACTTTCCTACGAGCAGTACTTC. This translates into CASSGGQQLSYEQYF. The chain recombines TRBV5-1 with TRBJ2-7, with TRBD1 matching 7 bases. The trim removed 4 bases at V and 1 base at J, leaving 8 bases unmatched. CDR1 and CDR2 from the germline V gene are SGHRS and YFSETQ. There are 15 residues in the CDR3. Using reference TRBV5-1 and TRBJ2-7 for the parts outside the CDR3, the full variable domain is KAGVTQTPRYLIKTRGQQVTLSCSPISGHRSVSWYQQTPGQGLQFLFEYFSETQRNKGNFPGRFSGRQFSNSRSEMNVSTLELGDSALYLCASSGGQQLSYEQYFGPGTRLTVT.